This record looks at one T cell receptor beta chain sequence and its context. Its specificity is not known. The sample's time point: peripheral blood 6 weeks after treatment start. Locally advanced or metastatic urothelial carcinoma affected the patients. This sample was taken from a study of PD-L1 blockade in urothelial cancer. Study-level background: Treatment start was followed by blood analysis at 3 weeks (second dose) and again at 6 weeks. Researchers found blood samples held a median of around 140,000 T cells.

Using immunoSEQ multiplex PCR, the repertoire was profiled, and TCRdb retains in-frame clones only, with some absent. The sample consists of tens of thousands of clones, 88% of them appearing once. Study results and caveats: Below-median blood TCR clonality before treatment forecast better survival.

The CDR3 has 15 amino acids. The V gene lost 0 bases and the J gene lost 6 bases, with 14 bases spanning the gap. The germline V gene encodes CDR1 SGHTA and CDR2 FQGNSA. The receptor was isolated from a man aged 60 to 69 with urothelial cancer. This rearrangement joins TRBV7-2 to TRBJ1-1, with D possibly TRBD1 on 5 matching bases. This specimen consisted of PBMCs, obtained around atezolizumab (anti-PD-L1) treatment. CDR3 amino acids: CASSLAYNGTPEAFF. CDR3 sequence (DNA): TGTGCCAGCAGCTTAGCATATAATGGGACTCCTGAAGCTTTCTTT.